This T cell receptor (beta chain) is from a study of T cell repertoires in cytomegalovirus infection (dated by TCRdb to 2018 to 2020). For context, the study as a whole: Recently identified HLA-C-restricted CMV epitopes, whose presentation resists viral immunomodulation, were targeted by peptide stimulations together with well-studied HLA-B-restricted epitopes. Because public TCR beta signatures pointed to carriage of CMV infection together with the matching HLA type, the HLA type of each donor mattered for the analysis.

General findings and caveats noted by the study authors: In the ex vivo response, HLA-C-restricted CMV-specific TCR beta clonotypes were dominant, and in two of eight donors the single most frequent clonotype came from this HLA-C-restricted group. Carriers of CMV infection plus the relevant HLA type were discriminated by the cumulative frequency of public TCR beta family members in the study cohort and in an independent approximately 400-donor cohort.

This specimen's treatment or condition label, interpreted: in vitro stimulation with specific CMV peptide epitopes to enrich CMV-specific T cells. TCRdb shows the sequencer as Illumina HiSeq 1500. The public reads were run again by TCRdb, first through fastp at Q25 and then through MiXCR, and only productive beta chains were kept. Each entry merges the rows of one CDR3 protein and shows their most common DNA and genes. This sample lists fewer than 1,000,000 distinct CDR3 sequences; about a third were detected once. About 14% of the sample comes from the top ten. Deletion took 0 bases off V and 2 bases off J, with a span of 13 bases between the germline ends. In the germline V gene, CDR1 corresponds to KGHSH and CDR2 to LQKENI. The CDR3 goes from the cysteine to the phenylalanine over 16 residues. The only DNA kept is the CDR3, 48 bases in frame from the first base. Comment on this clonotype: No antigen is known for it. Base qualities were left out, and no much larger clone turns up one base away.

The clonotype originates from a human donor in good health (CMV status not recorded). Some clones in this sample may be carry-over from other donors' samples. This material consisted of cultured CD8+ T cells from PBMCs, taken from culture after CMV antigen stimulation. This sequence uses TRBV18 and TRBJ1-2; a tentative D call is TRBD1 (5 bases match). In nucleotides, the sequence is TGTGCCAGCTCACCACCGGAGGGTAGGGACAACTATGGCTACACCTTC. Translation gives CASSPPEGRDNYGYTF.